This record looks at one T cell receptor beta chain sequence and its context. The germline gives CDR1 LNHDA, CDR2 SQIVND (reference sequence). There are 13 residues in the CDR3. With 3 bases removed from V and 0 bases from J, the gap between germline ends came to 3 bases. The RNA input was 0.5 to 1 ug, and it was reverse transcribed with random hexamers. An immunoSEQ multiplex PCR amplified TCR beta CDR3 over 54 Vbeta and 13 Jbeta. TCRdb called the immunoSEQ multiplex PCR reads again in MiXCR, with one record for every CDR3 protein. The sample holds 150,000 to 160,000 distinct CDR3 sequences, 85% to 95% seen once. This record belongs to a study of CD8 T cells in Susac syndrome. Study summary: Within the sequenced group of Susac syndrome patients, five or six showed active disease and fewer than 10 were in remission. When blood was drawn, patients with Susac syndrome were on intravenous immunoglobulin alone, on corticosteroids, or therapy-naive.

CD8+ and CD4+ T cells were negatively isolated; TEMRA cells were FACS-enriched. The source of this sequence is a human donor with Susac syndrome. The chain has TRBV19 and TRBJ1-5; no firm D call. What was sequenced was CD4+ T cells from PBMCs. The CDR3 reads CASSISSNQPQHF. The CDR3 bases are TGTGCCAGTAGTATTAGTAGCAATCAGCCCCAGCATTTT.